This TCR beta chain was recorded in a study of post-analysis software for immune sequencing data. Turning to the study itself: Relapsing-remitting, secondary progressive and progressive-relapsing forms of multiple sclerosis all featured among disease courses. General study points: When patients were compared with controls, a handful of TRBV segments were more frequent, TRBV5-6, TRBV5-1 and TRBV20-1 among them.

The CDR3 spans 13 residues. Germline V gene lookup returns CDR1 SGHTA and CDR2 FQGTGA. The V end lost 4 bases, the J end lost 6 bases, and 12 bases lay between the germline ends. This clonotype was detected a few times. Antigen: not known. Unique molecular identifiers were present in the TCR beta cDNA libraries. The authors obtained approximately 460,000 cDNA molecules from roughly 1.1 to 9.2 million T cells. MiXCR, applied by TCRdb to the PCR reads, yields one record per CDR3 protein. The sample includes 750,000 to 950,000 distinct CDR3 sequences, 46% of them seen just once. The source of this sequence is a girl between 5 and 17 years old with multiple sclerosis. The source material was blood. The V gene is TRBV7-3, the J gene TRBJ1-2; D gene ambiguous. The CDR3 spells CASSSRPGDGYTF. The DNA of the CDR3 is TGTGCCAGCAGCTCCCGCCCTGGGGATGGCTACACCTTC.